This note documents a single TCR beta chain sequence. As yet, its antigen is unknown. This CDR3 contains 11 residues. V was shortened by 6 bases and J by 12 bases, with 12 bases between the two germline ends. Germline V lookup: CDR1 MNHNS, CDR2 SASEGT. The template used for profiling TCR beta VDJ and CDR3 was genomic DNA. One entry per CDR3 protein results from TCRdb running MiXCR on the reads. This sample has approximately 170,000 distinct CDR3 sequences, with less than 50% found just once. This sample stems from a study of CD8+CD57+ T cells in acquired aplastic anemia. The sequenced patients had an expansion of CD8+CD57+ cells seen by flow cytometry. Severe acquired aplastic anemia was present in every patient. By the time of blood sampling, patients had still received no therapy. Study-wide points: Patients did not significantly differ from controls in CD8+ Simpson's diversity.

The source material was sorted CD4+, CD8+, or CD8+CD57+ T cells (not recorded which) from PBMCs. The chain recombines TRBV6-1 with TRBJ2-1, with a possible D match to TRBD1 (5 bases). The sequence derives from a human donor with aplastic anemia. CDR3 protein: CASSHGQGQFF. The CDR3 region has the DNA TGTGCCAGCAGCCATGGGCAGGGGCAGTTCTTC.